The 32 T cell receptor beta chains presented below share a single source sample, sequenced in a study of shared clonotypes between healthy human individuals. The naive CD8 fraction comprised CD45RO-negative cells positively selected for CCR7 and excluded terminally differentiated effector memory CD45RA+ cells. The repertoire was sequenced with immunoSEQ multiplex PCR; TCRdb's copy has only in-frame clones and lacks some. This sample yields fewer than 800,000 clones, of which 92% are seen a single time; 24% belongs to the top ten. Sequenced input: naive CD8+ T cells sorted from blood. The receptors were sampled from a man aged 30 to 39 in good health.

This clone was seen just once. The chain recombines TRBV27 with TRBJ2-1; 8 bases are a match to TRBD1. Trimming at V came to 4 bases and at J to 5 bases, leaving 7 bases not matched to a gene. Germline CDR1 is MNHEY and CDR2 is SMNVEV (reference sequence). This CDR3 has 15 amino acids. The CDR3, as DNA: TGTGCCAGCAGTTCAACCAGGACAGGGCACAATGAGCAGTTCTTC. Translated: CASSSTRTGHNEQFF.

This clone has only a few counts. V is TRBV6-1 and J is TRBJ2-1; D not certain. V dropped 0 bases and J dropped 1 base, with 10 bases sitting between them. CDR1 is MNHNS and CDR2 is SASEGT in the germline V gene. This CDR3 comprises 16 residues. The CDR3 is CASSEANVSSYNEQFF. The CDR3 bases are TGTGCCAGCAGTGAAGCAAATGTGTCTTCCTACAATGAGCAGTTCTTC.

The chain is built from TRBV11-2 and TRBJ2-1, with TRBD2 matching 11 bases. The CDR3 covers 18 residues. V trimming: 1 base; J trimming: 6 bases; junction bases outside the gene matches: 11. CDR1 and CDR2 (germline): SGHAT, FQNNGV. CDR3 sequence (DNA): TGTGCCAGCAGCTTAGTGCTAGCGGGGGGCCTCGGGTTCAATGAGCAGTTCTTC. It is translated as CASSLVLAGGLGFNEQFF.

This sequence joins TRBV9 and TRBJ2-1, with 10 bases fitting TRBD2. There are 17 residues in the CDR3. Germline CDR1 is SGDLS and CDR2 is YYNGEE. V was clipped by 4 bases and J by 2 bases; unmatched bases: 9. CDR3 in amino acids: CASSTRGTSETYNEQFF. Written as DNA, the CDR3 is TGTGCCAGCAGCACACGAGGGACTAGCGAGACCTACAATGAGCAGTTCTTC.

CDR3 bases: TGTGCCAGCAGCTTAGGTAGCGGGATGACAGAGCAGTACTTC. It encodes CASSLGSGMTEQYF. This chain joins TRBV5-6 and TRBJ2-7, with 8 bases lining up with TRBD2. This CDR3 contains 14 residues. The V segment lost 2 bases and the J segment 7 bases; nucleotides outside the gene matches: 8. Germline CDR1 and CDR2: SGHDT and YYEEEE.

As concerns this clone: This sample includes further DNA sequences coding for the same CDR3. This chain connects TRBV7-9 to TRBJ1-1; no clear D. Germline V gives CDR1 SEHNR, CDR2 FQNEAQ (reference sequence). Trimming cost V 1 base and J 1 base, with 4 bases left between them. The CDR3 runs to 13 residues. The CDR3 sequence: CASSLGQNTEAFF. The CDR3 coding sequence is TGTGCCAGCAGCTTAGGGCAGAACACTGAAGCTTTCTTT. Full variable domain (outside the CDR3, taken from reference TRBV7-9 and TRBJ1-1): DTGVSQNPRHKITKRGQNVTFRCDPISEHNRLYWYRQTLGQGPEFLTYFQNEAQLEKSRLLSDRFSAERPKGSFSTLEIQRTEQGDSAMYLCASSLGQNTEAFFGQGTRLTVV.

J is TRBJ1-1 and V is TRBV5-4; D might be TRBD1 (6 bases). CDR3 size: 16 residues. Germline lookup yields CDR1 SGHNT and CDR2 YYREEE (reference sequence). V lost 0 bases and J lost 0, with 12 bases in between. This CDR3 reads CASSLAGAGVNTEAFF. DNA of the CDR3: TGTGCCAGCAGCTTGGCCGGAGCAGGGGTGAACACTGAAGCTTTCTTT. Variable domain in full (rest from reference TRBV5-4 and TRBJ1-1): ETGVTQSPTHLIKTRGQQVTLRCSSQSGHNTVSWYQQALGQGPQFIFQYYREEENGRGNFPPRFSGLQFPNYSSELNVNALELDDSALYLCASSLAGAGVNTEAFFGQGTRLTVV.

The chain has TRBV6-5 and TRBJ2-7; D is unclear. V lost 0 bases to trimming and J lost 5 bases, with 14 bases between them. Germline lookup yields CDR1 MNHEY and CDR2 SVGAGI. The CDR3 loop spans 15 amino acids. CDR3 in DNA: TGTGCCAGCAGTTACTCTCAGGACGATCCTAACGAGCAGTACTTC. Its protein product is CASSYSQDDPNEQYF.

V gene TRBV28 combines with J gene TRBJ1-2, with 8 bases identical to TRBD1. The ends lost 4 bases at V and 0 bases at J; junction bases unmatched: 10. Germline assignment: CDR1 MDHEN and CDR2 SYDVKM. The length of the CDR3 is 17 residues. Written as DNA, the CDR3 is TGTGCCAGCAGTTCACCCTACCGGACAGGGACTAACTATGGCTACACCTTC. Its protein is CASSSPYRTGTNYGYTF.

V usage is TRBV27 and J usage is TRBJ1-4, with D unclear. CDR3 size: 14 residues. V was shortened by 6 bases and J by 4 bases, with 12 bases between the two germline ends. The germline gives CDR1 MNHEY, CDR2 SMNVEV (reference sequence). Written as DNA, the CDR3 is TGTGCCAGCAGCCCGGGATGGTATAATGAAAAACTGTTTTTT. Translated, it gives CASSPGWYNEKLFF.

The chain recombines TRBV29-1 with TRBJ2-2, with D hard to call. This CDR3 comprises 13 residues. In germline, CDR1 is SQVTM, CDR2 ANQGSEA. Trimming cost V 3 bases and J 2 bases, with 7 bases left between them. This CDR3 reads CSVEASNTGELFF. The CDR3 nucleotides are TGCAGCGTTGAGGCTTCTAACACCGGGGAGCTGTTTTTT.

CDR3 in amino acids: CASSPLSSGQSSYNEQFF. In nucleotides, the CDR3 is TGTGCCAGCAGCCCCCTTTCTTCGGGACAGTCCTCCTACAATGAGCAGTTCTTC. The chain is built from TRBV7-6 and TRBJ2-1; 7 bases agree with TRBD1. The J segment lost 0 bases and the V segment lost 5 bases, leaving 13 bases of the junction unmatched. The CDR3 sequence is 18 residues long. The germline gives CDR1 SGHVS, CDR2 FNYEAQ. Looking up the rest from reference TRBV7-6 and TRBJ2-1 gives the full variable domain: GAGVSQSPRYKVTKRGQDVALRCDPISGHVSLYWYRQALGQGPEFLTYFNYEAQQDKSGLPNDRFSAERPEGSISTLTIQRTEQRDSAMYRCASSPLSSGQSSYNEQFFGPGTRLTVL.

CDR3 region: CASSLSDYEQYF. The CDR3 nucleotides read TGTGCCAGCAGCCTCTCTGACTACGAGCAGTACTTC. The gene calls are TRBV9 and TRBJ2-7; D not resolved. The V end was cut by 4 bases, the J end by 3 bases, with 8 bases between. The CDR3 is 12 amino acids. The germline gives CDR1 SGDLS, CDR2 YYNGEE. The full variable domain, rest sourced from reference TRBV9 and TRBJ2-7, is DSGVTQTPKHLITATGQRVTLRCSPRSGDLSVYWYQQSLDQGLQFLIQYYNGEERAKGNILERFSAQQFPDLHSELNLSSLELGDSALYFCASSLSDYEQYFGPGTRLTVT.

This clone appeared many times. Other DNA sequences in this sample translate to the same CDR3. The chain links TRBV19 to TRBJ2-7; D is undetermined. The V gene's germline CDR1 is LNHDA and CDR2 SQIVND (reference sequence). Trimming took 4 bases from V and 2 from J, leaving 6 bases between them. This CDR3 has 12 residues. The CDR3 reads CASSTDTYEQYF. The CDR3 DNA follows: TGTGCCAGTAGTACCGACACCTACGAGCAGTACTTC.

The chain uses TRBV28 and TRBJ2-7; 11 bases line up with TRBD1. Trimming removed 8 bases from V and 2 bases from J; junction bases left unmatched: 5. This CDR3 contains 14 residues. Germline values: CDR1 MDHEN, CDR2 SYDVKM. The CDR3: CASGGQGETYEQYF. DNA for the CDR3: TGTGCCAGCGGGGGACAGGGGGAAACCTACGAGCAGTACTTC. Combining the CDR3 with reference TRBV28 and TRBJ2-7 gives the whole variable domain DVKVTQSSRYLVKRTGEKVFLECVQDMDHENMFWYRQDPGLGLRLIYFSYDVKMKEKGDIPEGYSVSREKKERFSLILESASTNQTSMYLCASGGQGETYEQYFGPGTRLTVT.

The gene calls are TRBV9 and TRBJ1-3; the match to TRBD1 covers 9 bases. This CDR3 spans 15 amino acids. V trimming: 1 base; J trimming: 4 bases; junction bases outside the gene matches: 3. Germline assignment: CDR1 SGDLS and CDR2 YYNGEE. The CDR3: CASSVRDRGGNTIYF. For the CDR3, the DNA is TGTGCCAGCAGCGTACGCGACAGGGGGGGAAACACCATATATTTT.

The V call is TRBV19, the J call TRBJ2-1, with D unclear. CDR3 size: 17 residues. V shed 4 bases and J shed 0 bases, with 16 bases lying between them. Germline V gene data show CDR1 as LNHDA and CDR2 as SQIVND (reference sequence). CDR3 residues: CASSSFFSASSYNEQFF. CDR3 coding DNA: TGTGCCAGTAGTAGCTTTTTCTCGGCTAGCTCCTACAATGAGCAGTTCTTC. The full variable domain, its missing parts supplied by reference TRBV19 and TRBJ2-1, is DGGITQSPKYLFRKEGQNVTLSCEQNLNHDAMYWYRQDPGQGLRLIYYSQIVNDFQKGDIAEGYSVSREKKESFPLTVTSAQKNPTAFYLCASSSFFSASSYNEQFFGPGTRLTVL.

V and J are TRBV5-4 and TRBJ2-3; no clear D. Germline CDR1 and CDR2: SGHNT and YYREEE (reference sequence). The CDR3 extends over 13 amino acids. Trimming removed 0 bases from V and 4 bases from J, with 6 bases in between. CDR3 amino acids: CASSLVISDTQYF. CDR3 bases: TGTGCCAGCAGCTTGGTAATTTCAGATACGCAGTATTTT.

The rearrangement uses TRBV5-8 and TRBJ2-7, with 12 bases that match TRBD2. The CDR3 totals 18 residues. V was pared by 4 bases and J by 3 bases, with 14 bases of the junction left unmatched. From germline, CDR1 is SGHTS and CDR2 YDEGEE. In DNA form, the CDR3 reads TGTGCCAGCAGCCCCCGTCGGGGACTAGCGGGCCGACTCTACGAGCAGTACTTC. Translation: CASSPRRGLAGRLYEQYF.

This clone occurred a few times. This sample also contains other DNA sequences that code for the same CDR3. The V call is TRBV20-1, the J call TRBJ2-1; D unresolved. This CDR3 is built from 11 residues. The V end lost 6 bases, the J end lost 4 bases, and 7 bases lay between the germline ends. Germline V gives CDR1 DFQATT, CDR2 SNEGSKA (reference sequence). The CDR3 sequence: CSARQYNEQFF. In DNA, the CDR3 is TGCAGTGCCAGGCAGTACAATGAGCAGTTCTTC.

This clone was detected once. The rearrangement uses TRBV15 and TRBJ2-6; D unclear. The V end was cut by 0 bases, the J end by 0 bases, with 3 bases between. Germline lookup yields CDR1 LNHNV and CDR2 YYDKDF (reference sequence). The CDR3 totals 15 residues. CDR3 in DNA: TGTGCCACCAGCAGAGATCCCTCTGGGGCCAACGTCCTGACTTTC. Its protein product is CATSRDPSGANVLTF.

V gene TRBV5-6 combines with J gene TRBJ2-7; D tentatively fits TRBD1 or TRBD2 (6 bases each). Trimming left V 2 bases short and J 2 bases short, with 14 bases between. Germline CDR1 is SGHDT and CDR2 is YYEEEE. The CDR3 contains 15 residues. CDR3 in DNA: TGTGCCAGCAGCTTCAGGAAGGGGGGTACCTACGAGCAGTACTTC. Amino acids: CASSFRKGGTYEQYF.

The chain links TRBV7-9 to TRBJ2-7; D is unresolved. Germline V gene lookup returns CDR1 SEHNR and CDR2 FQNEAQ (reference sequence). The CDR3 extends over 13 amino acids. Trimming removed 3 bases from V and 7 bases from J, with 13 bases in between. The CDR3 region is CASSFHAVDEQYF. The CDR3 region has the DNA TGTGCCAGCAGCTTTCACGCGGTTGATGAGCAGTACTTC.

The chain uses TRBV7-6 and TRBJ1-1, with D hard to call. The CDR3 is 15 amino acids. Germline-derived CDR1 and CDR2 are SGHVS and FNYEAQ. The V and J ends lost 1 base and 0 bases respectively, with 9 bases between them. CDR3 region: CASSLGWQLNTEAFF. The CDR3 bases are TGTGCCAGCAGCTTAGGATGGCAGTTGAACACTGAAGCTTTCTTT.

This chain uses TRBV29-1 with TRBJ2-5, with a weak D call TRBD2 (6 bases). The CDR3 spans 13 residues. The germline V gene encodes CDR1 SQVTM and CDR2 ANQGSEA. Trimming took 4 bases from V and 5 from J, leaving 14 bases between them. CDR3 DNA sequence: TGCAGCGTTGCGGGGATTGCGGGGGAGACCCAGTACTTC. Translated: CSVAGIAGETQYF. The full variable domain, rest sourced from reference TRBV29-1 and TRBJ2-5, is SAVISQKPSRDICQRGTSLTIQCQVDSQVTMMFWYRQQPGQSLTLIATANQGSEATYESGFVIDKFPISRPNLTFSTLTVSNMSPEDSSIYLCSVAGIAGETQYFGPGTRLLVL.

The chain is built from TRBV7-9 and TRBJ1-2; a weak D match, TRBD1 (5 bases). The CDR3 consists of 16 residues. V lost 3 bases and J 0 bases, leaving 14 bases between the germline ends. Germline V gene sequence: CDR1 SEHNR, CDR2 FQNEAQ (reference sequence). The CDR3 here is CASSFLPEGTNYGYTF. The CDR3, as DNA: TGTGCCAGCAGCTTCCTCCCGGAGGGGACTAACTATGGCTACACCTTC.

This rearrangement joins TRBV14 to TRBJ1-2; no reliable D call. The CDR3 has 14 amino acids. Germline V gene sequence: CDR1 SGHDN, CDR2 FVKESK. The V end was cut by 4 bases, the J end by 4 bases, with 13 bases between. The CDR3 sequence: CASSPTAGIYGYTF. The DNA of the CDR3 is TGTGCCAGCAGCCCGACGGCGGGCATCTATGGCTACACCTTC.

J is TRBJ2-5 and V is TRBV7-6, with D uncertain. Germline CDR1 SGHVS, CDR2 FNYEAQ. The CDR3 consists of 15 residues. Trimming cost V 8 bases and J 0 bases, with 16 bases left between them. The CDR3 is CASGPLVRNQETQYF. The CDR3 nucleotides read TGTGCCAGCGGACCTTTGGTTAGGAACCAAGAGACCCAGTACTTC.

The chain recombines TRBV7-9 with TRBJ2-1; D not certain. The V gene's germline CDR1 is SEHNR and CDR2 FQNEAQ (reference sequence). V was trimmed by 2 bases and J by 0 bases, leaving 8 bases between them. CDR3 length: 15 residues. CDR3 sequence (DNA): TGTGCCAGCAGCTTATACGGGTCCTCCTACAATGAGCAGTTCTTC. The encoded protein is CASSLYGSSYNEQFF.

This chain joins TRBV11-2 and TRBJ2-1; a possible D gene is TRBD1 (6 bases). The CDR3 spans 16 residues. CDR1 is SGHAT, CDR2 FQNNGV, per germline. Trimming shortened V by 6 bases and J by 4 bases, and 19 bases separated the two germline ends. For the CDR3, the DNA is TGTGCCAGCAGGCCCAACCGGGACAAACGTTACAATGAGCAGTTCTTC. Its translation: CASRPNRDKRYNEQFF.

V gene TRBV5-1 combines with J gene TRBJ2-1; 10 positions agree with TRBD2. The germline V gene has CDR1 SGHRS and CDR2 YFSETQ. The CDR3 length is 16 residues. The J segment lost 6 bases and the V segment lost 0 bases, leaving 6 bases of the junction unmatched. DNA for the CDR3: TGCGCCAGCAGCTTGGTCGCTAGCGGGAGTACCAATGAGCAGTTCTTC. Amino acid sequence: CASSLVASGSTNEQFF. Complete variable domain (other parts from reference TRBV5-1 and TRBJ2-1): KAGVTQTPRYLIKTRGQQVTLSCSPISGHRSVSWYQQTPGQGLQFLFEYFSETQRNKGNFPGRFSGRQFSNSRSEMNVSTLELGDSALYLCASSLVASGSTNEQFFGPGTRLTVL.

The V and J genes are TRBV27 and TRBJ1-5; no clear D gene. CDR3 size: 14 residues. Per the germline V gene, CDR1 is MNHEY and CDR2 is SMNVEV (reference sequence). V gave up 6 bases and J gave up 0 bases, with 9 bases separating them. The CDR3 coding sequence is TGTGCCAGCAGGAATCTTAATAGCAATCAGCCCCAGCATTTT. Residues: CASRNLNSNQPQHF.